In its sample, the clone carrying this T cell receptor beta chain was seen once. The sample comes from a study of cytomegalovirus exposure and HLA in healthy donors. PCR primers comprised 60 Vbeta and 13 Jbeta primers. The assay was immunoSEQ multiplex PCR, and TCRdb's table has in-frame clones only and misses some. The sample lists nearly 110,000 clones; 60% to 80% were seen once. Trimming shortened V by 5 bases and J by 8 bases, and 16 bases separated the two germline ends. The CDR3 sequence is 14 residues long. Germline V CDR1 and CDR2: SGHVS, FQNEAQ. V is TRBV7-8 and J is TRBJ2-1; D might be TRBD2 (6 bases). The sample was PBMCs. This clonotype was sampled from a man aged 35 to 55 in good health and CMV-seronegative. The CDR3 protein is CASSTPGTFDEQFF. The CDR3 region has the DNA TGTGCCAGCAGCACACCCGGGACTTTCGATGAGCAGTTCTTC.